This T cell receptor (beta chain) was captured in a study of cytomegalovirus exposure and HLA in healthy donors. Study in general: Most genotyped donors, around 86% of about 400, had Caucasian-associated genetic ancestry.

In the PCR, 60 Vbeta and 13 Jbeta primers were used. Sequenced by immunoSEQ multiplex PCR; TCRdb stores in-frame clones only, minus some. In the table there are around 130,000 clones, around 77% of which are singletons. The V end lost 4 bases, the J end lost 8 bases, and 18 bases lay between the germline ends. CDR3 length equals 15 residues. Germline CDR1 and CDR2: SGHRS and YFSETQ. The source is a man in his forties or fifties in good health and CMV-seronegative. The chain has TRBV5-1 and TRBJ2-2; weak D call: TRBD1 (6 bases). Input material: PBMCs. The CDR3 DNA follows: TGCGCCAGCAGCATTCAATTCACAGGGTCAGGGGAGCTGTTTTTT. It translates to CASSIQFTGSGELFF. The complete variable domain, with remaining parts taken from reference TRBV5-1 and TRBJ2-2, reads KAGVTQTPRYLIKTRGQQVTLSCSPISGHRSVSWYQQTPGQGLQFLFEYFSETQRNKGNFPGRFSGRQFSNSRSEMNVSTLELGDSALYLCASSIQFTGSGELFFGEGSRLTVL.